The 25 T cell receptor beta chains below were found in one sample sequenced in a study of siplizumab effects on memory and regulatory T cells. Sequenced by immunoSEQ multiplex PCR; TCRdb stores in-frame clones only, minus some. Of 55,000 to 65,000 clones listed, over 95% are singletons. The sequencing sample was made of naive CD8+ T cells sorted from blood. Receptors originate from a human donor in good health.

The rearrangement uses TRBV9 and TRBJ2-7, with 15 positions matching TRBD2. This CDR3 region has 14 residues. The germline V gene has CDR1 SGDLS and CDR2 YYNGEE. Trimming took 2 bases from V and 6 from J; bases not matched to a gene: 0. CDR3 region: CASSVGLAGGEQYF. CDR3 DNA sequence: TGTGCCAGCAGCGTGGGACTAGCGGGAGGCGAGCAGTACTTC.

V and J are TRBV10-3 and TRBJ2-7, with 7 bases matching TRBD2. The germline CDR1 and CDR2 sequences are ENHRY and SYGVKD. Losses at the gene ends were 10 bases for V and 0 bases for J; bases not matched to a gene: 9. This CDR3 region has 14 residues. The CDR3 DNA is TGTGCCACCACCCCAGCGGGGTTCTCCTACGAGCAGTACTTC. Translated: CATTPAGFSYEQYF.

The J gene is TRBJ1-2, the V gene TRBV27; 9 nucleotides align to TRBD1. Germline values: CDR1 MNHEY, CDR2 SMNVEV (reference sequence). There are 16 residues in the CDR3. Trimming removed 2 bases from V and 6 bases from J; junction bases left unmatched: 10. CDR3 sequence: CASSLEYRGRWDGYTF. The CDR3 DNA is TGTGCCAGCAGTTTAGAGTACAGGGGGCGCTGGGATGGCTACACCTTC.

The chain combines TRBV11-3 with TRBJ2-3; 13 bases line up with TRBD2. The CDR3 consists of 16 residues. V was pared by 4 bases and J by 3 bases, with 4 bases of the junction left unmatched. The germline V gene encodes CDR1 SGHNT and CDR2 YENEEA. The CDR3 DNA is TGTGCCAGCAGCTACCGGACTAGCGGGAGTACAGATACGCAGTATTTT. As protein: CASSYRTSGSTDTQYF. Filled out from reference TRBV11-3 and TRBJ2-3, the complete variable domain reads EAGVVQSPRYKIIEKKQPVAFWCNPISGHNTLYWYLQNLGQGPELLIRYENEEAVDDSQLPKDRFSAERLKGVDSTLKIQPAELGDSAVYLCASSYRTSGSTDTQYFGPGTRLTVL.

The chain is built from TRBV11-3 and TRBJ2-7; D is ambiguous. In germline, CDR1 is SGHNT, CDR2 YENEEA. This CDR3 region has 13 residues. Trimming left V 1 base short and J 1 base short, with 5 bases between. CDR3 sequence (DNA): TGTGCCAGCAGCTTAGTAGGGTCCTACGAGCAGTACTTC. Its protein is CASSLVGSYEQYF.

In regard to this clone: At one end the junction does not follow the germline gene, possibly because of a read error. This chain connects TRBV10-1 to TRBJ1-5, with TRBD1 as a possible D gene (6 bases). The CDR3 loop spans 14 amino acids. Germline CDR1 and CDR2: WNHNN and SYGVQD (reference sequence). DNA for the CDR3: TGCGCCAGTAGTGACAGGAGTAGCAATCAGCCCCAGCATTTT. Protein: CASSDRSSNQPQHF.

This sequence joins TRBV4-1 and TRBJ2-5; no definite D call. CDR1 and CDR2 (germline): MGHRA, YSYEKL. This CDR3 has 15 amino acids. Trimming cost V 0 bases and J 4 bases, with 12 bases left between them. The CDR3 loop is CASSQESVASETQYF. The CDR3 DNA follows: TGCGCCAGCAGCCAAGAGTCGGTGGCGTCAGAGACCCAGTACTTC.

This clone was found once. The gene calls are TRBV9 and TRBJ2-5; 8 bases are a match to TRBD1. The germline CDR1 and CDR2 sequences are SGDLS and YYNGEE. This CDR3 contains 15 residues. The ends lost 3 bases at V and 5 bases at J; junction bases unmatched: 9. The CDR3 DNA is TGTGCCAGCAGCGCCGATTGGACAGGGTGGGAGACCCAGTACTTC. Residues: CASSADWTGWETQYF.

V and J are TRBV5-8 and TRBJ2-5; 9 nucleotides agree with TRBD2. Germline V gene sequence: CDR1 SGHTS, CDR2 YDEGEE. The CDR3 spans 16 residues. Trimming removed 0 bases from V and 1 base from J; junction bases left unmatched: 4. CDR3 DNA sequence: TGTGCCAGCAGCTTGGGCGGGAGGGGGCCCCAAGAGACCCAGTACTTC. Protein product: CASSLGGRGPQETQYF.

The chain joins TRBV19 to TRBJ2-5; unclear D gene. The germline CDR1 and CDR2 sequences are LNHDA and SQIVND (reference sequence). This CDR3 is built from 11 residues. V gave up 6 bases and J gave up 7 bases, with 9 bases separating them. The CDR3 DNA follows: TGTGCCAGTAGCACCCCTCGGACCCAGTACTTC. As protein: CASSTPRTQYF.

The V and J genes are TRBV4-2 and TRBJ1-2; the D is unclear. In germline, CDR1 is LGHNA, CDR2 YNFKEQ. Deletions cut 4 bases from V and 10 bases from J, with 13 bases between. The CDR3 has 12 residues. The DNA of the CDR3 is TGTGCCAGCAGCCCGAACACCCGAGCCTACACCTTC. Translated: CASSPNTRAYTF.

This rearrangement joins TRBV9 to TRBJ2-1, with 9 bases that match TRBD2. This CDR3 spans 16 amino acids. The V gene end was trimmed by 0 bases and the J gene end by 3 bases; junction bases not matched to a gene: 4. Germline V CDR1 and CDR2: SGDLS, YYNGEE. Written as DNA, the CDR3 is TGTGCCAGCAGCGTAGGACTAGCGGCCAACTACAATGAGCAGTTCTTC. Translation gives CASSVGLAANYNEQFF.

The rearrangement joins TRBV7-9 to TRBJ2-2; 7 bases are a match to TRBD1. The junction had 6 bases not matched to a gene; V was cut back by 4 bases and J by 4 bases. Germline CDR1 and CDR2: SEHNR and FQNEAQ (reference sequence). This CDR3 comprises 15 residues. CDR3 in amino acids: CASSSTGWSTGELFF. Here the CDR3 DNA reads TGTGCCAGCAGCTCGACAGGGTGGAGCACCGGGGAGCTGTTTTTT.

The chain joins TRBV9 to TRBJ2-2; possible D gene TRBD2, 6 bases. V lost 5 bases and J 1 base, leaving 18 bases between the germline ends. CDR3 size: 17 residues. Germline V gives CDR1 SGDLS, CDR2 YYNGEE. The CDR3 region is CASRETGGGLNTGELFF. In nucleotides, the CDR3 is TGTGCCAGCAGAGAAACCGGGGGAGGACTGAACACCGGGGAGCTGTTTTTT.

V usage is TRBV6-1 and J usage is TRBJ2-5; unclear D gene. Per germline, CDR1 MNHNS and CDR2 SASEGT. This CDR3 spans 13 amino acids. Trimming cost V 5 bases and J 0 bases, with 7 bases left between them. Here the CDR3 reads CASSHPYQETQYF. In nucleotides, the CDR3 is TGTGCCAGCAGTCATCCGTACCAAGAGACCCAGTACTTC.

This rearrangement joins TRBV4-1 to TRBJ1-4, with D possibly being TRBD1 (6 bases). The CDR3 has 18 residues. In germline, CDR1 is MGHRA, CDR2 YSYEKL. V gave up 3 bases and J gave up 4 bases, with 21 bases separating them. The CDR3 protein is CASSHAPGASWGNEKLFF. In DNA, the CDR3 is TGCGCCAGCAGCCACGCTCCGGGGGCTTCATGGGGTAATGAAAAACTGTTTTTT.

The genes are TRBV13 and TRBJ2-5, with 9 bases that match TRBD2. The CDR3 has 15 residues. V gave up 5 bases and J gave up 5 bases; unmatched junction bases: 9. CDR1 PRHDT and CDR2 FYEKMQ come from the germline V gene (reference sequence). CDR3 bases: TGTGCCAGCAGCCCCAGGGGTAGCGGGAGTGAGACCCAGTACTTC. Translating gives CASSPRGSGSETQYF.

The rearrangement joins TRBV5-1 to TRBJ2-1; D not certain. The ends were cut back, 0 bases at V and 8 bases at J, with 9 bases in the middle. Germline lookup yields CDR1 SGHRS and CDR2 YFSETQ. CDR3 length: 13 amino acids. CDR3 amino acids: CASSLEWGYEQFF. In nucleotides, the CDR3 is TGCGCCAGCAGCTTGGAGTGGGGTTATGAGCAGTTCTTC.

V usage is TRBV9 and J usage is TRBJ1-1; possible D gene TRBD1, 5 bases. V lost 2 bases and J lost 3, with 8 bases in between. The CDR3 is made up of 13 amino acids. Per germline, CDR1 SGDLS and CDR2 YYNGEE. CDR3 residues: CASSVQGDTEAFF. CDR3 bases: TGTGCCAGCAGCGTTCAGGGAGACACTGAAGCTTTCTTT.

V usage is TRBV30 and J usage is TRBJ1-5, with 7 bases lining up with TRBD1. V lost 1 base, J lost 7 bases, and 7 bases stayed unmatched. Germline assignment: CDR1 GTSNPN and CDR2 SVGIG (reference sequence). The CDR3 covers 14 residues. This CDR3 reads CAWSETGVGQPQHF. CDR3 DNA: TGTGCCTGGAGTGAAACAGGGGTAGGCCAGCCCCAGCATTTT.

The chain links TRBV7-9 to TRBJ2-7; 7 positions match TRBD1. This CDR3 has 15 amino acids. The germline V gene has CDR1 SEHNR and CDR2 FQNEAQ (reference sequence). V was clipped by 5 bases and J by 0 bases; unmatched bases: 7. This CDR3 reads CASSGQGQISYEQYF. The CDR3 DNA is TGTGCCAGCAGCGGGCAGGGACAGATCTCCTACGAGCAGTACTTC.

The J gene is TRBJ1-1, the V gene TRBV25-1; D not resolved. Germline loops: CDR1 MGHDK, CDR2 SYGVNS. V was clipped by 4 bases and J by 6 bases, with 12 bases between them. This CDR3 is 13 amino acids long. The CDR3 reads CASSGPRRPEAFF. The CDR3 DNA sequence: TGTGCCAGCAGTGGTCCCAGGAGGCCTGAAGCTTTCTTT.

V usage is TRBV15 and J usage is TRBJ2-2; D perhaps matches TRBD2 (5 bases). CDR1 is LNHNV and CDR2 is YYDKDF in the germline V gene (reference sequence). The CDR3 totals 16 residues. Trimming took off 5 bases at V and 6 bases at J, with 19 bases between the two ends. Here the CDR3 DNA reads TGTGCCACCAGCCCCGTCGGTACGGGGATCGCCGGGGAGCTGTTTTTT. The encoded protein is CATSPVGTGIAGELFF. Together with reference TRBV15 and TRBJ2-2, the CDR3 gives the full variable domain: DAMVIQNPRYQVTQFGKPVTLSCSQTLNHNVMYWYQQKSSQAPKLLFHYYDKDFNNEADTPDNFQSRRPNTSFCFLDIRSPGLGDTAMYLCATSPVGTGIAGELFFGEGSRLTVL.

This chain uses TRBV7-8 with TRBJ1-3, with D maybe TRBD1 (5 bases). The germline CDR1 and CDR2 sequences are SGHVS and FQNEAQ. The CDR3 spans 18 residues. V was pared by 1 base and J by 2 bases, with 18 bases between. The CDR3, as DNA: TGTGCCAGCAGCTTAGGCCCCGTTACAGGTAGCCCTGGAAACACCATATATTTT. It translates to CASSLGPVTGSPGNTIYF.

This clone has a single count. A junction boundary mismatches the germline segment, possibly from a read error. The V gene is TRBV7-7, the J gene TRBJ2-1; D is undetermined. The germline gives CDR1 SSHAT, CDR2 FNYEAQ (reference sequence). The CDR3 has 13 residues. The CDR3 reads CASSLGPQYEQFF. The CDR3 DNA is TGTGCTAGCAGCTTAGGTCCACAATATGAGCAGTTCTTC. Full variable domain (remainder filled in from reference TRBV7-7 and TRBJ2-1): GAGVSQSPRYKVTKRGQDVTLRCDPISSHATLYWYQQALGQGPEFLTYFNYEAQPDKSGLPSDRFSAERPEGSISTLTIQRTEQRDSAMYRCASSLGPQYEQFFGPGTRLTVL.